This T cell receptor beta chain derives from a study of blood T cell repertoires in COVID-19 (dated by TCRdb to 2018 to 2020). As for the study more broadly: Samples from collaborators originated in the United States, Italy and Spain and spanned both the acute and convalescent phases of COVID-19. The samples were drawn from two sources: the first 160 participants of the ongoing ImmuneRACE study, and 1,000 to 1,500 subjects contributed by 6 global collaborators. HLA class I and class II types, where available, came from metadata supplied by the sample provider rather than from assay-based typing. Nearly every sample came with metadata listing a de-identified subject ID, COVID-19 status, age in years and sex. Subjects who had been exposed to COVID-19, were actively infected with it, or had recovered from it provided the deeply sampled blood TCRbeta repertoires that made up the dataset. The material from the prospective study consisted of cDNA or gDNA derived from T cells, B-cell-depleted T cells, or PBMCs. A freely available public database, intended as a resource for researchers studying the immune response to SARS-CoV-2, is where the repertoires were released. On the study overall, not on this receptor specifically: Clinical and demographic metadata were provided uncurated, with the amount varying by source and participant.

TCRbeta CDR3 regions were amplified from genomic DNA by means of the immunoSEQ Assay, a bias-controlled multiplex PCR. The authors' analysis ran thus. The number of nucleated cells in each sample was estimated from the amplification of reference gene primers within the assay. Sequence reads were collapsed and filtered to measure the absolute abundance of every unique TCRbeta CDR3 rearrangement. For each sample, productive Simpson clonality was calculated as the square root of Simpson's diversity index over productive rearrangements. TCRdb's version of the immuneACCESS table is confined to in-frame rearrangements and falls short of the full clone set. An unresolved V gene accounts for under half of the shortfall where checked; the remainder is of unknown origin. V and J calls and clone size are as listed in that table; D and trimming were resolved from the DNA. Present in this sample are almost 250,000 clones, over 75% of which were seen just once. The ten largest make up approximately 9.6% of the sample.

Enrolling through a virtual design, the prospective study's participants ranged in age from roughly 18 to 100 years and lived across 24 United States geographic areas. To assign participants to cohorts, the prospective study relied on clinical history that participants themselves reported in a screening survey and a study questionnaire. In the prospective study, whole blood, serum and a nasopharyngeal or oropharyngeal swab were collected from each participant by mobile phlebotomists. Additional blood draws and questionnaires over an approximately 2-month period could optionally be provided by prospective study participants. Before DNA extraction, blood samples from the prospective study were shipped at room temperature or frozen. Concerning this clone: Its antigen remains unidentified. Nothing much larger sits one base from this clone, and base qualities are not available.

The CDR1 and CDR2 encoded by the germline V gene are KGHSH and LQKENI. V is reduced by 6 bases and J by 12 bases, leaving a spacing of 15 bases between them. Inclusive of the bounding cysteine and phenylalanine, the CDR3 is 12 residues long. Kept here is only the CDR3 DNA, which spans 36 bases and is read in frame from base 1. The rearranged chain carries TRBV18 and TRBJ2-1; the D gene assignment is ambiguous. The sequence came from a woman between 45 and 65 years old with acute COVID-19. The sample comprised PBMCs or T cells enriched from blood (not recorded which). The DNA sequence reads TGTGCCAGCTCCATGGGCGACGCAGGGCAGTTCTTC. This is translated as CASSMGDAGQFF.